These 6 T cell receptor beta chains came from one sample sequenced in a study of cytomegalovirus exposure and HLA in healthy donors. The PCR made use of 60 Vbeta and 13 Jbeta primers. Clones were read by immunoSEQ multiplex PCR, and TCRdb kept only the in-frame ones, dropping some. The listing contains around 76,000 clones. Sequencing was performed on PBMCs. The receptors were sampled from a boy between 5 and 17 years old in good health and CMV-seronegative.

The chain carries TRBV4-2 and TRBJ2-1; TRBD2 matches 12 bases. This CDR3 region has 17 residues. Looked up from germline, CDR1 is LGHNA and CDR2 is YNFKEQ. The J segment lost 5 bases and the V segment lost 3 bases, leaving 8 bases of the junction unmatched. The CDR3 sequence is CASSQAGLAGKDNEQFF. In DNA, the CDR3 is TGTGCCAGCAGCCAGGCCGGACTAGCGGGAAAAGACAATGAGCAGTTCTTC.

V is TRBV6-1 and J is TRBJ2-2; D unresolved. CDR1 is MNHNS and CDR2 is SASEGT in the germline V gene. V was shortened by 5 bases and J by 1 base, with 11 bases between the two germline ends. This CDR3 region has 15 residues. The CDR3 DNA follows: TGTGCCAGCAGTAAACTTCATGGGAACACCGGGGAGCTGTTTTTT. Translated, it gives CASSKLHGNTGELFF.

The gene calls are TRBV4-2 and TRBJ1-1; 11 bases agree with TRBD1. This CDR3 contains 16 residues. Unmatched junction bases numbered 12, after V lost 1 base and J lost 11 bases. Germline values: CDR1 LGHNA, CDR2 YNFKEQ. DNA of the CDR3: TGTGCCAGCAGCCAAGGGCTAGGGACAGGGGGTTTGTGGGCTTTCTTT. Translating gives CASSQGLGTGGLWAFF.

The genes are TRBV4-2 and TRBJ2-1; D may be TRBD1 (5 bases). The CDR3 spans 16 residues. Germline V gives CDR1 LGHNA, CDR2 YNFKEQ. V was clipped by 3 bases and J by 0 bases, with 12 bases between them. CDR3 residues: CASSHLDSSSYNEQFF. The CDR3 coding sequence is TGTGCCAGCAGCCATCTAGACAGTAGCTCCTACAATGAGCAGTTCTTC.

The chain combines TRBV30 with TRBJ1-5; 9 nucleotides agree with TRBD1. The J segment lost 5 bases and the V segment lost 0 bases, leaving 5 bases of the junction unmatched. There are 15 residues in the CDR3. Germline V gene lookup returns CDR1 GTSNPN and CDR2 SVGIG (reference sequence). CDR3 sequence (DNA): TGTGCCTGGAGTGTACTGACAGGGGGGCATCAGCCCCAGCATTTT. This gives the protein CAWSVLTGGHQPQHF. The complete variable domain, with remaining parts taken from reference TRBV30 and TRBJ1-5, reads SQTIHQWPATLVQPVGSPLSLECTVEGTSNPNLYWYRQAAGRGLQLLFYSVGIGQISSEVPQNLSASRPQDRQFILSSKKLLLSDSGFYLCAWSVLTGGHQPQHFGDGTRLSIL.

The chain links TRBV6-6 to TRBJ2-1, with a tentative D call TRBD2 (6 bases). Per germline, CDR1 MNHNY and CDR2 SVGAGI (reference sequence). The V end lost 3 bases, the J end lost 10 bases, and 13 bases lay between the germline ends. The CDR3 totals 13 residues. The CDR3 nucleotides read TGTGCCAGCAGTTATCGCCTAGCGCGGGAGCAGTTCTTC. This translates into CASSYRLAREQFF.